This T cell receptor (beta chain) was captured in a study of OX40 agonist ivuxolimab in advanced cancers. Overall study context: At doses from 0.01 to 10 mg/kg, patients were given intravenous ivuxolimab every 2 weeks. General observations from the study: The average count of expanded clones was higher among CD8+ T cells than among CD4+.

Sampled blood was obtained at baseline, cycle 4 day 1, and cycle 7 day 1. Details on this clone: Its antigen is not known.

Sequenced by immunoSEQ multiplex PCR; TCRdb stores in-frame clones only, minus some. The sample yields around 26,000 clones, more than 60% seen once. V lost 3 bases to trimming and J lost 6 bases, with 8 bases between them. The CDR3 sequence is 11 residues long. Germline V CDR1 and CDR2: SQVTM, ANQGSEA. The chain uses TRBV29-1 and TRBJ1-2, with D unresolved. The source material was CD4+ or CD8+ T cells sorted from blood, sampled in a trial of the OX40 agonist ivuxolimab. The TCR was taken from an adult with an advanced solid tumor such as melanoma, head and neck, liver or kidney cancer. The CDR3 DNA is TGCAGCGTTGATGCTGGGGATGGCTACACCTTC. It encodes CSVDAGDGYTF.